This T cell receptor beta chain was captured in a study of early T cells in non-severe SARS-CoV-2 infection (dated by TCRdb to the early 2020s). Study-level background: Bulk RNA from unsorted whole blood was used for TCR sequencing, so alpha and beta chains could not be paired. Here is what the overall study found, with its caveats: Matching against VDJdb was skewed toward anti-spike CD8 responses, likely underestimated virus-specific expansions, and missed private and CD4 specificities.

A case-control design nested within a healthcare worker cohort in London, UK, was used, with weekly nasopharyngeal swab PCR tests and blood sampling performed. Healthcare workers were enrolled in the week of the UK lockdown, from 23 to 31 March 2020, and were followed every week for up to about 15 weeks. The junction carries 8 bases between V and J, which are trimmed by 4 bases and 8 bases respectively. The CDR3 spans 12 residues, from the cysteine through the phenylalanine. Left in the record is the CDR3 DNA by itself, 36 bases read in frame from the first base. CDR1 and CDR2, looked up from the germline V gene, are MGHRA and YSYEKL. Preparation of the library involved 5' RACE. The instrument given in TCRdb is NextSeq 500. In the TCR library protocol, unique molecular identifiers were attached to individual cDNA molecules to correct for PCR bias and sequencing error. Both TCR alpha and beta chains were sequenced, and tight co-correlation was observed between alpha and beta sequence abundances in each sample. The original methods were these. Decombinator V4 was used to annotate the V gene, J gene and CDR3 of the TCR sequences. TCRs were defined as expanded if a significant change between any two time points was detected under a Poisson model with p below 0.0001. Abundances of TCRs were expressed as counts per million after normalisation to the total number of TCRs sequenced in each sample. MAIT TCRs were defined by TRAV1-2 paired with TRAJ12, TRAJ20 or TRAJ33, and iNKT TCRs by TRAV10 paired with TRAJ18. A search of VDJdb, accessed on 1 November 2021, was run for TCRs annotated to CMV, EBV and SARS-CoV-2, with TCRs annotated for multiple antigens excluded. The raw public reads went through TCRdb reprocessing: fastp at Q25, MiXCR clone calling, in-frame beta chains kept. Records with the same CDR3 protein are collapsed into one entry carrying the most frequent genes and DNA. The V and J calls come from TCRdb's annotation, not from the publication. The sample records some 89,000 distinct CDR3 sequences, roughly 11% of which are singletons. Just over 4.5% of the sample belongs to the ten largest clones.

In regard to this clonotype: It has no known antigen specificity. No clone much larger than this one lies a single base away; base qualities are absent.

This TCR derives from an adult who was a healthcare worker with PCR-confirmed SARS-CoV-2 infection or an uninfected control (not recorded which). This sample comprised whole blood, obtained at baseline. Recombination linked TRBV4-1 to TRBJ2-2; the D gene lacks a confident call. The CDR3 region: CASSPKLGELFF. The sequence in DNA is TGCGCCAGCAGCCCTAAGTTGGGGGAGCTGTTTTTT.